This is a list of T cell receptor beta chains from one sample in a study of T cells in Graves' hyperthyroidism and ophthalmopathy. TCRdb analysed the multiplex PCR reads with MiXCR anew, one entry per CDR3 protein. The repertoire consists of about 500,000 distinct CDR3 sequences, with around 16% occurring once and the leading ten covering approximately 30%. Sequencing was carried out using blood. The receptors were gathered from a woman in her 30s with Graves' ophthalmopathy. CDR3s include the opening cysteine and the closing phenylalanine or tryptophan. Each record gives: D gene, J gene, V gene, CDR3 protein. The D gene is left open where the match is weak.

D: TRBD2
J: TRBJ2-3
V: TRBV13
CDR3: CASSLGLAGGSSDTQYF

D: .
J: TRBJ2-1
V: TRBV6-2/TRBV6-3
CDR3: CASSTNSNEQFF

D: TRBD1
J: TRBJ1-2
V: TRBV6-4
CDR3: CASSPGQEGGYGYTF

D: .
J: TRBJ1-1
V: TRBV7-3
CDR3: CASSFGGENTEAFF

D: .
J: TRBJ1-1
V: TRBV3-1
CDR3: CASSQDSGDTRNAFF

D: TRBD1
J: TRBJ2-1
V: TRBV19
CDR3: CASTTTGDNEQFF

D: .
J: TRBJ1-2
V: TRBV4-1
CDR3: CASSQDRYRSNYGYTF

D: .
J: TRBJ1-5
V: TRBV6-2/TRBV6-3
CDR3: CASSYIGREDQPQHF

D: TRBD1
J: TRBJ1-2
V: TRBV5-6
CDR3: CASSWDRDHGYTF

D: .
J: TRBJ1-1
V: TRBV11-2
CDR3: CASSFVRANTEAFF

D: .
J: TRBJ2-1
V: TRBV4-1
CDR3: CASSQKGYEQFF

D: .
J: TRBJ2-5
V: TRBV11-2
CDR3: CASSQTRGARQETQYF

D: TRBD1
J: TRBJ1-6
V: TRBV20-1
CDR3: CSATAGTAYNSPLHF

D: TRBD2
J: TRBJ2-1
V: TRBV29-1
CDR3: CSVEGTSGGVHEQFF

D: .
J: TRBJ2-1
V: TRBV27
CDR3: CASRTDDLDWFF

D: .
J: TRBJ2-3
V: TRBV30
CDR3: CAWSETDSWSDTQYF

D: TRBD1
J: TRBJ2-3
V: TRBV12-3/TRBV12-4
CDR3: CASSLGGQGARADTQYF

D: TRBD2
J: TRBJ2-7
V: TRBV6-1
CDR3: CASILAGISYEQYF

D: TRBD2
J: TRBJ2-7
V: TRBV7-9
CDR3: CASSLSPSGSGEQYF

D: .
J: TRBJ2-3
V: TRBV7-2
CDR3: CASLTGMGTDTQYF

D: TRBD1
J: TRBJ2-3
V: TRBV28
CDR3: CASSSSRLDRGDTQYF

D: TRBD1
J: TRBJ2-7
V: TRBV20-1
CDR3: CSANDGDRGVNGYEQYF